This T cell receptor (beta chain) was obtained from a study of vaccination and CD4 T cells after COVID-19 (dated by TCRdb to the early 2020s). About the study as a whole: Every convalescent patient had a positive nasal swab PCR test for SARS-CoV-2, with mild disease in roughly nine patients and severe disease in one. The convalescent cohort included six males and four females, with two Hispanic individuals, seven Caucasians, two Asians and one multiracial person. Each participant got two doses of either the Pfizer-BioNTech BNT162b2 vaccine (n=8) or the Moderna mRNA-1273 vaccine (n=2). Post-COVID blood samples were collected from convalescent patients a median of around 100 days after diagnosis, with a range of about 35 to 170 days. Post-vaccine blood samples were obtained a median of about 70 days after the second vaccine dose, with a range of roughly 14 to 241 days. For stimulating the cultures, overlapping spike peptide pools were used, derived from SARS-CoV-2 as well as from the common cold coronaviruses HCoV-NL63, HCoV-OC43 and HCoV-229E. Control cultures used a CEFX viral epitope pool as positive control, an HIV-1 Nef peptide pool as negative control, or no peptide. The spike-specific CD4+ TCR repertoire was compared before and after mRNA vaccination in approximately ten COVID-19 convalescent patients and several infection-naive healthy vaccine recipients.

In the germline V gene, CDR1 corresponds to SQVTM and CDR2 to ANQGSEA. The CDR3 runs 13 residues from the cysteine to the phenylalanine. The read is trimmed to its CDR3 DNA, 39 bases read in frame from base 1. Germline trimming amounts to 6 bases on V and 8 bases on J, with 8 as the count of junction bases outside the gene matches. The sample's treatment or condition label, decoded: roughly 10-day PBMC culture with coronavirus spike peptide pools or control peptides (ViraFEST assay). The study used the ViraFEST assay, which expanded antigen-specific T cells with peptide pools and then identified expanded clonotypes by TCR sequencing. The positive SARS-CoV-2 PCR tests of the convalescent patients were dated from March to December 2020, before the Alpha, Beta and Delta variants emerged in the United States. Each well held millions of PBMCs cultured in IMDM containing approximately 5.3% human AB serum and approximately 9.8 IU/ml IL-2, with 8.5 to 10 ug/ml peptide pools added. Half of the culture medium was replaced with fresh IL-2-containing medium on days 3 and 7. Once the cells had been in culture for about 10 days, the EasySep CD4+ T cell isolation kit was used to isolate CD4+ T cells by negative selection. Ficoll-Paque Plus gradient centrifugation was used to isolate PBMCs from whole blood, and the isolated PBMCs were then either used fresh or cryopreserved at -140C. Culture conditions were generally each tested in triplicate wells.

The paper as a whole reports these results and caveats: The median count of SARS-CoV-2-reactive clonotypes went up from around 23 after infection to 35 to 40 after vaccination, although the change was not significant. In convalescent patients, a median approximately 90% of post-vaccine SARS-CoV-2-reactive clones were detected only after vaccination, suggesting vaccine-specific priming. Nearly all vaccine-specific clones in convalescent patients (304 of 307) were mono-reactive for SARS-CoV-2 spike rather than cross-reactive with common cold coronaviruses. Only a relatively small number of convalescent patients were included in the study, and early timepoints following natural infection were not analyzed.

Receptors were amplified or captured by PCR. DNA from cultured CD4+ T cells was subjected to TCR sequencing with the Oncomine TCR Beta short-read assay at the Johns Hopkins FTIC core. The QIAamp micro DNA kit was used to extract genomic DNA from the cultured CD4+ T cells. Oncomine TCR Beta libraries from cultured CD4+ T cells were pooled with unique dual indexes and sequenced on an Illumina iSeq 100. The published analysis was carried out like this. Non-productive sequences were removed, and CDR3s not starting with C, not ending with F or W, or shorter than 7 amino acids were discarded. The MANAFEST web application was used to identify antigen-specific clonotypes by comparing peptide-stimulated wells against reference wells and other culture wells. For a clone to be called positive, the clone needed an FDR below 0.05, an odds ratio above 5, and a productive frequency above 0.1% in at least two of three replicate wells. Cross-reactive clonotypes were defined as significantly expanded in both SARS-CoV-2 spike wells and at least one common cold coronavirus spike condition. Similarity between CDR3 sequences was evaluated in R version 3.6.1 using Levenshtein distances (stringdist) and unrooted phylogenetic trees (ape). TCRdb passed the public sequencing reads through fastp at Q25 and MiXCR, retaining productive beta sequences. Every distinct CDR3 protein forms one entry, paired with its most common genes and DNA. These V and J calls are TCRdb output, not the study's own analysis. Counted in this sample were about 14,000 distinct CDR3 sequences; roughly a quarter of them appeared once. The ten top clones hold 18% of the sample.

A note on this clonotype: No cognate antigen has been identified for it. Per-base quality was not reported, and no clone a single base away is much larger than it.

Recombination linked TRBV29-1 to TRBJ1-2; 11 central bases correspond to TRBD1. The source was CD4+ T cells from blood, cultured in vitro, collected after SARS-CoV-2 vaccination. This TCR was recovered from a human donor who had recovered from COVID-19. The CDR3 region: CSVGTGGTRGYTF. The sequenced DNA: TGCAGCGTGGGGACAGGGGGAACAAGGGGCTACACCTTC.